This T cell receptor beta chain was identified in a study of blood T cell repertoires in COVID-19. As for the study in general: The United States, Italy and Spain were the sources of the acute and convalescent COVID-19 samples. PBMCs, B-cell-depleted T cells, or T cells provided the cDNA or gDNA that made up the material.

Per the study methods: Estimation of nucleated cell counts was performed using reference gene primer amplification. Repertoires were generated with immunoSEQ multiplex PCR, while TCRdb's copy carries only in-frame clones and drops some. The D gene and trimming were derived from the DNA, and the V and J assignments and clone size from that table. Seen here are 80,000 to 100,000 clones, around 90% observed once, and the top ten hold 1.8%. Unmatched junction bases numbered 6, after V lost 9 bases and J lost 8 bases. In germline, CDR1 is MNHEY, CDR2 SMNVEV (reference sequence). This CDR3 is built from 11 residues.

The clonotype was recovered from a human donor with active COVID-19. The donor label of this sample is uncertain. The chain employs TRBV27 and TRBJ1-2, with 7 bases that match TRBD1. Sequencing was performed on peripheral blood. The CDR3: CASLGGSGYTF. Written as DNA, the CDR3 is TGTGCCAGTCTAGGGGGCTCGGGCTACACCTTC.